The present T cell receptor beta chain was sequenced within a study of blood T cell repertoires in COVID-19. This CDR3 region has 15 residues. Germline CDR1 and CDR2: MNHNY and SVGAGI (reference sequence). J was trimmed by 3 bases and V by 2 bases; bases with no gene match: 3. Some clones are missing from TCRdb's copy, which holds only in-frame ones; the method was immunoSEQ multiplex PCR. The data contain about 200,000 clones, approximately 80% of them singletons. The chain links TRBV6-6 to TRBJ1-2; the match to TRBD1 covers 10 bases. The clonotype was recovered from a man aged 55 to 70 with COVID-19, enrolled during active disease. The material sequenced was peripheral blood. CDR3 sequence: CASSYQDRGDYGYTF. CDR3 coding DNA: TGTGCCAGCAGTTACCAGGACAGGGGGGACTATGGCTACACCTTC.